This T cell receptor (beta chain) was recovered during a study of T cell repertoires in cytomegalovirus infection. At the level of the study: Based on public TCR beta signatures, there were indications of CMV infection and of a matching HLA type. Study-level points and caveats: In two of eight donors, the top clonotype was HLA-C-restricted CMV-specific. Individuals carrying CMV plus the relevant HLA were identified by cumulative frequency of public TCR beta families.

TCRdb reprocessed the reads with MiXCR, giving one entry per CDR3 protein. Among roughly 180,000 distinct CDR3 sequences listed, 28% were seen once. In this sample, this clonotype turned up many times. Its antigen is currently unknown. Germline values: CDR1 SGHTA, CDR2 FQGNSA. V was clipped by 0 bases and J by 7 bases, with 10 bases between them. The CDR3 has 15 amino acids. The rearrangement joins TRBV7-2 to TRBJ1-6; D uncertain. Sample: PBMCs. The sequence came from a human donor in good health (CMV status not recorded). Some clones in this sample may be carry-over from other donors' samples. The CDR3 bases are TGTGCCAGCAGCTTAGCCTTGGGTCGAAATTCACCCCTCCACTTT. As protein: CASSLALGRNSPLHF. Variable domain in full (rest from reference TRBV7-2 and TRBJ1-6): GAGVSQSPSNKVTEKGKDVELRCDPISGHTALYWYRQSLGQGLEFLIYFQGNSAPDKSGLPSDRFSAERTGGSVSTLTIQRTQQEDSAVYLCASSLALGRNSPLHFGNGTRLTVT.